One and the same sample provided the 2 T cell receptor beta chains below, sequenced in a study of T cells in Graves' hyperthyroidism and ophthalmopathy. TCR beta CDR3 regions were amplified from RNA. The study used the HTBI primer set for a first-round RT-PCR of the TCR CDR3. TCRdb reprocessed the multiplex PCR reads via MiXCR and lists one record per CDR3 protein. The sample gives around 600,000 distinct CDR3 sequences, about 15% of which show up once; 9.5% to 15% is in the top ten. Specimen: blood. The receptor set was obtained from a woman in her fifties or sixties with Graves' ophthalmopathy.

The chain combines TRBV10-2 with TRBJ2-1, with D possibly matching TRBD2 (7 bases). V gave up 6 bases and J gave up 9 bases, with 18 bases separating them. Germline V lookup: CDR1 WSHSY, CDR2 SAAADI. The CDR3 has 14 residues. DNA for the CDR3: TGCGCCAGCAGATTTAACGAGGGAGGGGGTGAGCAGTTCTTC. Its protein is CASRFNEGGGEQFF.

This clonotype was found many times. J is TRBJ2-7 and V is TRBV3-1; 10 bases fit TRBD1. CDR1 is LGHDT, CDR2 YNNKEL, per germline (reference sequence). CDR3 length: 16 amino acids. J lost 2 bases, V lost 3 bases, and 7 bases had no gene match. The chain's CDR3 is CASSQIRGTGAYEQYF. The CDR3 coding sequence is TGTGCCAGCAGCCAGATACGCGGGACAGGGGCCTACGAGCAGTACTTC.